These T cell receptor beta chains were read from a single sample in a study of blood T cell repertoires in COVID-19. Repertoires were generated with immunoSEQ multiplex PCR, while TCRdb's copy carries only in-frame clones and drops some. Of about 240,000 clones in the sample, about 83% were seen once. Sequencing was carried out using peripheral blood. The receptors come from a human donor in a cohort sampled during active COVID-19. Each CDR3 is given with its conserved first and last residue. Not all rows give a size; the values are once, few, many and, for expanded clones, a class.

v_call clone_size cdr3_aa
TRBV6-5 NA CASYPGQQETQYF
TRBV30 NA CAWSARQGFNGYTF
TRBV5-1 once CASSSRRNQETQYF
TRBV11-2 NA CASNPGGYNSPLHF
TRBV11-2 NA CASSSYQGGNVYEQYF
TRBV19 NA CASSQKRGDEQYF
TRBV10-1 NA CASSESGSGSRYEQYF
TRBV7-2 once CASSSQGSNTGELFF
TRBV11-2 few CASSPGLAGGGETQYF
TRBV6-4 NA CASSAHRDRGNEQFF
TRBV27 few CASTPSGGDLNYGYTF
TRBV7-9 NA CASSLQRDREFF
TRBV6-4 NA CASSVAAGGFIEQFF
TRBV5-1 NA CASGLAGVGEQFF
TRBV5-4 NA CASSLDRLSRSGELFF
TRBV27 NA CASSPRGMKTGDPYEQYF
TRBV19 NA CASSIRKLHYGNQPQHF
TRBV7-9 NA CASSRGTAMNSNQPQHF
TRBV7-9 few CASTQKQGRGNQPQHF
TRBV16 NA CASSRGQLNTEAFF
TRBV4-1 once CASSQEWASGLNEQFF
TRBV6-1 few CASSEVDSFEQYF
TRBV19 NA CASMPGTGDYGYTF
TRBV30 few CAWSKARRGYTF
TRBV27 NA CASSAGTAWGTDTQYF
TRBV9 NA CASSVALGTGESSPLHF
TRBV12-5 NA CASGSRQGFLHGYTF
TRBV6-5 NA CASSWEGPTNEKLFF
TRBV29-1 NA CSVNWSGVTGELFF